These 11 T cell receptor beta chains were all obtained from the same sample, sequenced in a study of human CD8 memory T cell subsets. Libraries for TCR beta were constructed using UMI-labeled 5' RACE. TCRdb reprocessed the 5' RACE reads, keeping one entry per CDR3 protein, no DNA. The sample holds roughly 6,800 distinct CDR3 sequences. Input material: CD8+ T cells from PBMCs. The receptors were gathered from a human donor in good health.

The chain has TRBV12-3 or TRBV12-4 and TRBJ1-1. This CDR3 region has 14 residues. Here the CDR3 reads CASNQWTENTEAFF.

The rearrangement links TRBV5-1 to TRBJ2-7. The CDR3 contains 11 residues. Germline CDR1 SGHRS, CDR2 YFSETQ. This chain's CDR3 is CASTLGYEQYF. Full variable domain (rest looked up from reference TRBV5-1 and TRBJ2-7): KAGVTQTPRYLIKTRGQQVTLSCSPISGHRSVSWYQQTPGQGLQFLFEYFSETQRNKGNFPGRFSGRQFSNSRSEMNVSTLELGDSALYLCASTLGYEQYFGPGTRLTVT.

The rearrangement links TRBV5-1 to TRBJ1-2; the D call from TCRdb, TRBD1, cannot be confirmed without DNA. Per the germline V gene, CDR1 is SGHRS and CDR2 is YFSETQ. This CDR3 has 14 residues. CDR3 amino acids: CASSLADRGVGYTF.

By frequency, this clonotype is medium-sized. J is TRBJ2-7 and V is TRBV28; as DNA is missing, the TRBD1 call by TCRdb cannot be tested. The CDR3 is made up of 15 amino acids. Germline CDR1 is MDHEN and CDR2 is SYDVKM. The CDR3 loop reads CASSLWQGAFYEQYF.

The V call is TRBV2, the J call TRBJ1-1; the D call of TRBD1 rests on TCRdb alone, since no DNA is present to check it. The CDR3 extends over 14 amino acids. CDR1 SNHLY and CDR2 FYNNEI come from the germline V gene. The CDR3 loop reads CASSRDILWTEAFF.

The chain joins TRBV27 to TRBJ2-7; TCRdb calls TRBD1, which cannot be checked without DNA. CDR3 length: 13 amino acids. Germline CDR1 MNHEY, CDR2 SMNVEV (reference sequence). CDR3 sequence: CASSVGQGREQYF.

This clonotype is medium-sized by frequency. The V gene is TRBV13, the J gene TRBJ2-5; TCRdb's D call of TRBD2 is untestable without DNA. The CDR3 has 15 residues. The germline gives CDR1 PRHDT, CDR2 FYEKMQ (reference sequence). CDR3 sequence: CASSSVEGGQETQYF.

Frequency places this clonotype as medium-sized. The chain links TRBV28 to TRBJ2-7; the TRBD1 assignment by TCRdb is unverifiable without DNA. The CDR3 covers 15 residues. Looked up from germline, CDR1 is MDHEN and CDR2 is SYDVKM. CDR3 sequence: CASSLGTGDSYEQYF.

This sequence joins TRBV28 and TRBJ1-2; absent DNA, TCRdb's TRBD1 call cannot be checked. The CDR3 has 14 amino acids. Germline-derived CDR1 and CDR2 are MDHEN and SYDVKM. CDR3 sequence: CASYYTGIGNGYTF.

The chain joins TRBV4-3 to TRBJ2-5; TCRdb indicates TRBD1, and absent DNA this call remains unverified. The CDR3 covers 16 residues. The germline gives CDR1 LGHNA, CDR2 YSLEER. CDR3 amino acids: CASSQARGTGSETQYF.

The CDR3 spells CASTPWGSNQPQHF. The J gene is TRBJ1-5, the V gene TRBV7-9; TCRdb calls TRBD1, which cannot be checked without DNA. Germline V lookup: CDR1 SEHNR, CDR2 FQNEAQ (reference sequence). The CDR3 totals 14 residues.